What follows describes a single TCR beta chain. The target antigen is unknown. The entry originates in a study of CD8 T cells in Susac syndrome. Notes on the study in general: The study admitted that it had a relatively small number of individuals in its TCR sequencing and HLA analysis.

Random hexamers were used to reverse transcribe the RNA input (roughly 0.5 to 1 ug). One entry per CDR3 protein, called by TCRdb with MiXCR from the immunoSEQ multiplex PCR reads. The profile covers about 160,000 distinct CDR3 sequences, with 94% appearing a single time and around 0.093% taken by the ten largest. From germline, CDR1 is MNHEY and CDR2 SVGAGI. Unmatched junction bases numbered 9, after V lost 6 bases and J lost 5 bases. The CDR3 spans 15 residues. Sequencing was done on a sample of CD4+ T cells from PBMCs. This clonotype was sampled from a human donor with multiple sclerosis. The chain employs TRBV6-5 and TRBJ1-3; 8 positions match TRBD1. CDR3 sequence (DNA): TGTGCCAGCAGCCCTTTATGGGACAGGAGAAACACCATATATTTT. Translated: CASSPLWDRRNTIYF.